One T cell receptor (beta chain) is described in this entry. This CDR3 spans 13 amino acids. The V and J ends lost 4 bases and 6 bases respectively, with 13 bases between them. Germline CDR1 and CDR2: MNHNY and SVGAGI (reference sequence). Assay runs were performed at deep level. Some clones are missing from TCRdb's copy, which holds only in-frame ones; the method was immunoSEQ multiplex PCR. The sample holds 2 million to 3 million clones, under 95% seen once. The data derive from a study of shared clonotypes between healthy human individuals. Looking at the study overall: Per donor, three plates held CD4 naive cells, three held CD4 memory, two held CD8 naive and one held CD8 memory.

The chain uses TRBV6-6 and TRBJ2-7; tentatively, D is TRBD2 (6 bases). This sequence was found in a man aged 18 to 30 in good health. Some clones in this sample may be carry-over from other donors' samples. The sample taken for sequencing was naive CD4+ T cells from PBMCs. Described subset: CD45RA+ positively selected. CDR3 nucleotides: TGTGCCAGCAGTTCCGGGGTGGAGGGCGAGCAGTACTTC. Residues: CASSSGVEGEQYF.